A selection of T cell receptor beta chains follows, all from one sample in a study of blood T cell repertoires in COVID-19. Profiling relied on immunoSEQ multiplex PCR, and the TCRdb table lists in-frame clones only, not all of them. In the table there are about 300,000 clones, 90% of which are singletons. The sequenced material came from peripheral blood. The source is a young woman with COVID-19, enrolled during active disease. Both conserved end residues are part of each CDR3. D genes are given only for firm matches. The size of a clone is reported for some rows only, either as once, few or many, or as a class for expanded clones.

V	D	size	J	DNA	CDR3
TRBV7-2	TRBD1	-	TRBJ1-5	TGTGCCAGCAGCCAGACAGGGCGAATCGGCCAGCCCCAGCATTTT	CASSQTGRIGQPQHF
TRBV30	TRBD1	-	TRBJ1-5	TGTGCCTGGAGTTCGACAGGGGTCAAGCAGCCCCAGCATTTT	CAWSSTGVKQPQHF
TRBV10-2	-	-	TRBJ1-5	TGCGCCAGAGGACATCTGGGGAATCAGCCCCAGCATTTT	CARGHLGNQPQHF
TRBV6-5	TRBD2	-	TRBJ2-1	TGTGCCAGCAGTTACTCAAGAGGGCGGGAGTGGAATGAGCAGTTCTTC	CASSYSRGREWNEQFF
TRBV10-1	TRBD2	-	TRBJ2-3	TGCGCCAGCAGCGTTCTAGCGGGCCGTACAGATACGCAGTATTTT	CASSVLAGRTDTQYF
TRBV11-2	TRBD1	-	TRBJ2-7	TGTGCCAGCAGCATAACAGGGGGCCTACCCCTCGAGCAGTACTTC	CASSITGGLPLEQYF
TRBV5-5	-	-	TRBJ2-3	TGTGCCAGCAGCTCCTCCGGCGGGATAACAGATACGCAGTATTTT	CASSSSGGITDTQYF
TRBV10-3	TRBD1	-	TRBJ1-1	TGTGCCTGCGACAGGGGGCGTGGGACTGAAGCTTTCTTT	CACDRGRGTEAFF
TRBV9	TRBD2	-	TRBJ2-7	TGTGCCAGCAACCCTAGCGGGACCACCTCCTACGAGCAGTACTTC	CASNPSGTTSYEQYF
TRBV6-4	-	-	TRBJ2-5	TGTGCCAGCAGTGAAACAGGGATAGAGACCCAGTACTTC	CASSETGIETQYF
TRBV7-8	-	once	TRBJ1-6	TGTGCCAGCAGCGACCTACAGGGAGGGGCCTATAATTCACCCCTCCACTTT	CASSDLQGGAYNSPLHF
TRBV6-6	TRBD1	-	TRBJ2-1	TGTGCCAGCAGTTCCGAAGGACAGGGTTCCTACAATGAGCAGTTCTTC	CASSSEGQGSYNEQFF
TRBV5-4	-	-	TRBJ1-1	TGTGCCAGCAGCTTGGACCCCGGCAGACAAGCCTTGAACACTGAAGCTTTCTTT	CASSLDPGRQALNTEAFF
TRBV24-1	-	-	TRBJ2-7	TGTGCCACCAGTGAATCAGGGCCCTACGAGCAGTACTTC	CATSESGPYEQYF
TRBV19	TRBD1	-	TRBJ2-7	TGTGCCAGTAGCGACGCTCCGGGACAGGGCTACGAGCAGTACTTC	CASSDAPGQGYEQYF
TRBV28	TRBD1	-	TRBJ1-4	TGTGCCAGCAGTTTGACAGGGGAGGTCCTTAATGAAAAACTGTTTTTT	CASSLTGEVLNEKLFF
TRBV27	-	once	TRBJ2-5	TGTGCCAGCAGTTCTCAGTGGACCCAGTACTTC	CASSSQWTQYF
TRBV9	TRBD2	-	TRBJ2-3	TGTGCCAGCAGCGTATCTAGCGGGAGAGATACGCAGTATTTT	CASSVSSGRDTQYF
TRBV28	-	-	TRBJ1-1	TGTGCCAGCAGTTTGTCTTTGAACACTGAAGCTTTCTTT	CASSLSLNTEAFF
TRBV28	-	-	TRBJ2-2	TGTGCCAGCAGTTTATTGGGGGGAGTCACCGGGGAGCTGTTTTTT	CASSLLGGVTGELFF
TRBV6-6	TRBD1	-	TRBJ1-2	TGTGCCAGCAGCTTCGACAGGGGGCATGGCTACACCTTC	CASSFDRGHGYTF
TRBV5-1	TRBD2	-	TRBJ2-3	TGCGCCAGCAGCTTGCTAGCGGGAGGTTTGGGAGATACGCAGTATTTT	CASSLLAGGLGDTQYF
TRBV28	TRBD1	-	TRBJ1-5	TGTGCCAGCAGCTCCCACTCGGGACAGGGGGTAGGGCAGCCCCAGCATTTT	CASSSHSGQGVGQPQHF
TRBV6-6	-	few	TRBJ2-7	TGTGCCAGCAGTTATCAGACCTACGAGCAGTACTTC	CASSYQTYEQYF
TRBV5-5	-	few	TRBJ2-7	TGTGCCAGCAGCTTTGGGGGCATGGGGTACGAGCAGTACTTC	CASSFGGMGYEQYF
TRBV28	-	-	TRBJ2-2	TGTGCCAGCAGTTTAACAGACACCGGGGAGCTGTTTTTT	CASSLTDTGELFF
TRBV27	TRBD2	-	TRBJ2-1	TGTGCCAGCAGTCCCGGACTAGCGGGAGGGCCGGCGGCCTACAATGAGCAGTTCTTC	CASSPGLAGGPAAYNEQFF
TRBV5-1	TRBD1	-	TRBJ1-4	TGCGCCAGCAGCTTCGTCGACAGGGTAAATGAAAAACTGTTTTTT	CASSFVDRVNEKLFF
TRBV6-5	TRBD1	-	TRBJ2-7	TGTGCCAGCAGTCCCACAGGGGTGAGCTACGAGCAGTACTTC	CASSPTGVSYEQYF
TRBV15	-	-	TRBJ1-3	TGTGCCACCAGCAGAGACAGATCTGGAAACACCATATATTTT	CATSRDRSGNTIYF
TRBV5-1	-	-	TRBJ2-5	TGCGCCAGCAGCTTGGAAGACTCTCAGGGGGAGACCCAGTACTTC	CASSLEDSQGETQYF
TRBV6-5	-	-	TRBJ2-7	TGTGCCAGCACACAGGGCGGGGAGCAGTACTTC	CASTQGGEQYF
TRBV24-1	-	-	TRBJ1-1	TGTGCCACGAGTAAGGGAGGGGCTGAAGCTTTCTTT	CATSKGGAEAFF
TRBV6-5	-	-	TRBJ1-5	TGTGCCAGCAGTTACTTTACGGTGAATCAGCCCCAGCATTTT	CASSYFTVNQPQHF
TRBV30	-	-	TRBJ1-6	TGTGCCTGGAGTTCAGGGGTCTATAATTCACCCCTCCACTTT	CAWSSGVYNSPLHF
TRBV7-2	TRBD1	-	TRBJ1-2	TGTGCCAGCAGCTTAGCAGGGACAGAGATCTATGGCTACACCTTC	CASSLAGTEIYGYTF
TRBV29-1	TRBD1	once	TRBJ2-2	TGCAGCGTCCCCAGGGGGACGACCACCGGGGAGCTGTTTTTT	CSVPRGTTTGELFF
TRBV28	-	-	TRBJ1-5	TGTGCCAGCAGTTTTAGGGGTTTAGGGGTCCAGCCCCAGCATTTT	CASSFRGLGVQPQHF
TRBV19	TRBD1	-	TRBJ1-1	TGTGCCAGTAGTACTGTAACAGGGGGCACTGAAGCTTTCTTT	CASSTVTGGTEAFF
TRBV4-3	-	few	TRBJ2-5	TGCGCCAGCAGCCGGGCCCGGGGGAACGAGGAGACCCAGTACTTC	CASSRARGNEETQYF
TRBV28	TRBD2	-	TRBJ2-4	TGTGCCAGCAGTTTGACTAGCGGGGGTATAATTCAGTACTTC	CASSLTSGGIIQYF
TRBV9	-	-	TRBJ1-4	TGTGCCAGCAGCCCAGGGCGGGAAAAACTGTTTTTT	CASSPGREKLFF
TRBV10-1	TRBD1	-	TRBJ2-1	TGCGCCAGCAGGAGGGACAGGGCCACCTACAATGAGCAGTTCTTC	CASRRDRATYNEQFF
TRBV5-6	-	-	TRBJ1-2	TGTGCCAGCAGCTTTCCCGAGACAGGTCTTAGCTATGGCTACACCTTC	CASSFPETGLSYGYTF
TRBV28	-	-	TRBJ2-7	TGTGCCAGCAGAGAGGAGGTACTTTACGAGCAGTACTTC	CASREEVLYEQYF
TRBV24-1	-	-	TRBJ1-5	TGTGATAATCAAGTCAGGGGCAATCAGCCCCAGCATTTT	CDNQVRGNQPQHF
TRBV14	-	-	TRBJ2-3	TGTGCCAGCAGCCAAGATAGCGCCTCAGATACGCAGTATTTT	CASSQDSASDTQYF
TRBV21-1	-	once	TRBJ1-3	TGTGCCAGCAGCAAAGACAGGGGAAACACCATATATTTT	CASSKDRGNTIYF
TRBV19	-	-	TRBJ1-3	TGTGCCAGTAGAGGCGACTTCGGAAACACCATATATTTT	CASRGDFGNTIYF
TRBV24-1	TRBD2	-	TRBJ2-5	TGTGCCACCAGTGTTGGTAGCGGGAGGGTAGGGGAGACCCAGTACTTC	CATSVGSGRVGETQYF
TRBV13	TRBD1	medium-sized	TRBJ2-7	TGTGCCAGCAGCTTCGGACAGGGCAACGAGCAGTACTTC	CASSFGQGNEQYF
TRBV28	TRBD1	-	TRBJ1-5	TGTGCCAGCAGTTTAGGACAGGGTTTTCGACAGCCCCAGCATTTT	CASSLGQGFRQPQHF
TRBV20-1	-	-	TRBJ2-3	TGCAGTGCTAGAGATCAGGATACGCAGTATTTT	CSARDQDTQYF
TRBV24-1	-	-	TRBJ2-1	TGTGCCACCAGTGATTTGGCCAGGGCGCATGAGCAGTTCTTC	CATSDLARAHEQFF
TRBV28	TRBD1	-	TRBJ1-1	TGTGCCAGCAGCGACACGGGACAGGGTCACACTGAAGCTTTCTTT	CASSDTGQGHTEAFF
TRBV28	-	-	TRBJ2-1	TGTGCCAGCACCCCGGGGTTCTTCAATGAGCAGTTCTTC	CASTPGFFNEQFF
TRBV6-5	-	-	TRBJ1-1	TGTGCCAGCAGTTACTCGACAGTGAACACTGAAGCTTTCTTT	CASSYSTVNTEAFF